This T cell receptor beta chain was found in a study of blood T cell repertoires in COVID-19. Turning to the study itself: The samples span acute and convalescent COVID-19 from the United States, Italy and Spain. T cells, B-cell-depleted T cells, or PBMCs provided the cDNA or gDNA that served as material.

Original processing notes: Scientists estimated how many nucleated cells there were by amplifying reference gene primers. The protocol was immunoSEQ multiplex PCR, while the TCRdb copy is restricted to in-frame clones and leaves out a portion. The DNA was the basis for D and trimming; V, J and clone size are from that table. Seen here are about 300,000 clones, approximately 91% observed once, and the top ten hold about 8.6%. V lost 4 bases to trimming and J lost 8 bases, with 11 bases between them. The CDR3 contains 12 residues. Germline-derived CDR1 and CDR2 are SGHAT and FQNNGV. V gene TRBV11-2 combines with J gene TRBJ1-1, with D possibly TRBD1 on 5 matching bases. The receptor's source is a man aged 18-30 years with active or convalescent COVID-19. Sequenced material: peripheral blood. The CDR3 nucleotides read TGTGCCAGCAGCTCGGGAGGGACCGAAGCTTTCTTT. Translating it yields CASSSGGTEAFF.